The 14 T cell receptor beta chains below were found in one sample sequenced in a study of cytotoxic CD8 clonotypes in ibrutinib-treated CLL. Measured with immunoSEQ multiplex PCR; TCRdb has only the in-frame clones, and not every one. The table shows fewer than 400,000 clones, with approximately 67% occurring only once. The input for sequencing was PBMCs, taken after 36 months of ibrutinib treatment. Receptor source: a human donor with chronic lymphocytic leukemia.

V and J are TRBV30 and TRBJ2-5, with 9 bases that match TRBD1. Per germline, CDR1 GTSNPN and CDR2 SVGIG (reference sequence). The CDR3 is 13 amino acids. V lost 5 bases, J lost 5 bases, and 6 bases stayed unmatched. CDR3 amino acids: CAWPRDRDETQYF. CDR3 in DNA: TGTGCCTGGCCCCGGGACAGGGATGAGACCCAGTACTTC. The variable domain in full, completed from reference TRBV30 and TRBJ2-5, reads SQTIHQWPATLVQPVGSPLSLECTVEGTSNPNLYWYRQAAGRGLQLLFYSVGIGQISSEVPQNLSASRPQDRQFILSSKKLLLSDSGFYLCAWPRDRDETQYFGPGTRLLVL.

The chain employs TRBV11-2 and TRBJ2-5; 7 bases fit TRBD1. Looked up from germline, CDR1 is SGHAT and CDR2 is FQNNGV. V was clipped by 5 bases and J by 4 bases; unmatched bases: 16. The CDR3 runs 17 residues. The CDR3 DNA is TGTGCCAGCAGCCTAAGCTCCCGGGGACAGCGAAGAGAGACCCAGTACTTC. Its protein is CASSLSSRGQRRETQYF. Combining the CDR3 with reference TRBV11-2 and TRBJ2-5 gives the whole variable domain EAGVAQSPRYKIIEKRQSVAFWCNPISGHATLYWYQQILGQGPKLLIQFQNNGVVDDSQLPKDRFSAERLKGVDSTLKIQPAKLEDSAVYLCASSLSSRGQRRETQYFGPGTRLLVL.

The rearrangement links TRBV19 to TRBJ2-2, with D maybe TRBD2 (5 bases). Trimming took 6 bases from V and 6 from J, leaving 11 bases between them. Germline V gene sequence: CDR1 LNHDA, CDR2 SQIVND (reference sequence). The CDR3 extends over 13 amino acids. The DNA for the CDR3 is TGTGCCAGTAGGGTAACTAGAGCCGGGGAGCTGTTTTTT. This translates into CASRVTRAGELFF.

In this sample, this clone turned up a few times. CDR3 DNA sequence: TGTGCCAGGGACCGACTGACGAACTATGGCTACACCTTC. Residues: CARDRLTNYGYTF. This rearrangement joins TRBV2 to TRBJ1-2, with D unresolved. Trimming shortened V by 9 bases and J by 2 bases, and 13 bases separated the two germline ends. Germline V CDR1 and CDR2: SNHLY, FYNNEI. The CDR3 spans 13 residues. Full variable domain (rest looked up from reference TRBV2 and TRBJ1-2): EPEVTQTPSHQVTQMGQEVILRCVPISNHLYFYWYRQILGQKVEFLVSFYNNEISEKSEIFDDQFSVERPDGSNFTLKIRSTKLEDSAMYFCARDRLTNYGYTFGSGTRLTVV.

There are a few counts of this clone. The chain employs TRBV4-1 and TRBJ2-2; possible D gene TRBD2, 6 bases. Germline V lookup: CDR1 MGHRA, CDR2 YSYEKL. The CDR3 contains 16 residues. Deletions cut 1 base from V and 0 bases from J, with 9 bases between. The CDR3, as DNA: TGCGCCAGCAGCCAAGCCGGGACTCCGAACACCGGGGAGCTGTTTTTT. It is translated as CASSQAGTPNTGELFF.

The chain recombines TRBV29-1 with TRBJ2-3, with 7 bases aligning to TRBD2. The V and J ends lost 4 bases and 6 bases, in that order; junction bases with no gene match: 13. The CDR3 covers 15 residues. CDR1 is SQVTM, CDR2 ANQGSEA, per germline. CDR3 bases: TGCAGCGTTGGAGCTCGGGGGGTCGTTTGGGATACGCAGTATTTT. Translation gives CSVGARGVVWDTQYF.

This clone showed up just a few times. CDR3 sequence (DNA): TGCAGCGTTTGGACAGGGGCGGGGGAAAAACTGTTTTTT. Translated: CSVWTGAGEKLFF. The chain employs TRBV29-1 and TRBJ1-4; 9 nucleotides line up with TRBD1. Germline V gives CDR1 SQVTM, CDR2 ANQGSEA. CDR3 length: 13 residues. V was pared by 5 bases and J by 8 bases, with 6 bases of the junction left unmatched.

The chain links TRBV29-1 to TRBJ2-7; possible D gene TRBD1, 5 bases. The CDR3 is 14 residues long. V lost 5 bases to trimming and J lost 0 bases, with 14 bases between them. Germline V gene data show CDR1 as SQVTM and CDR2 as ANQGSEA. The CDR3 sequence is CSVSPDTNSYEQYF. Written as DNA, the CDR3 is TGCAGCGTTTCCCCGGACACCAACTCCTACGAGCAGTACTTC.

The CDR3 region has the DNA TGTGCCAGCAGCGTAGTTTGGGGCCCCCAAGAGACCCAGTACTTC. Its translation: CASSVVWGPQETQYF. The chain couples TRBV9 to TRBJ2-5; tentative D call: TRBD1 (5 bases). CDR3 length: 15 amino acids. V shed 0 bases and J shed 1 base, with 10 bases lying between them. CDR1 and CDR2 (germline): SGDLS, YYNGEE.

CDR3: CASSLAFGSWAFF. Written as DNA, the CDR3 is TGTGCCAGCAGCTTAGCTTTTGGCAGTTGGGCTTTCTTT. V and J are TRBV11-2 and TRBJ1-1; D gene unclear. The CDR3 runs to 13 residues. Between the trimmed V and J ends, which lost 1 base and 11 bases, there was a span of 14 bases. Germline V lookup: CDR1 SGHAT, CDR2 FQNNGV.

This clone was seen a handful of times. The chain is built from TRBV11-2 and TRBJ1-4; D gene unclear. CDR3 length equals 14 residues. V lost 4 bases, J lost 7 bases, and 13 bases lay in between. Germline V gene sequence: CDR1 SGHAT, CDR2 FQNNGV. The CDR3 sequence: CASSSAGLGEKLFF. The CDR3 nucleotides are TGTGCCAGCAGCTCCGCGGGGTTAGGTGAAAAACTGTTTTTT.

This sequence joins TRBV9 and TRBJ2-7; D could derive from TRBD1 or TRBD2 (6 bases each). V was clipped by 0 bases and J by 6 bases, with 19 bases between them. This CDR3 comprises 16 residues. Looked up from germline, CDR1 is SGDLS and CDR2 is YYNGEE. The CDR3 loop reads CASSVAGGQAAAEQYF. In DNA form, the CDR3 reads TGTGCCAGCAGCGTAGCCGGGGGCCAGGCTGCGGCCGAGCAGTACTTC.

The CDR3: CASSISGGASYEQYF. The CDR3 DNA is TGTGCCAGCAGCATTAGCGGGGGGGCCTCCTACGAGCAGTACTTC. The chain couples TRBV9 to TRBJ2-7, with 11 bases that match TRBD2. The CDR3 extends over 15 amino acids. Trimming removed 4 bases from V and 0 bases from J; junction bases left unmatched: 3. In germline, CDR1 is SGDLS, CDR2 YYNGEE.

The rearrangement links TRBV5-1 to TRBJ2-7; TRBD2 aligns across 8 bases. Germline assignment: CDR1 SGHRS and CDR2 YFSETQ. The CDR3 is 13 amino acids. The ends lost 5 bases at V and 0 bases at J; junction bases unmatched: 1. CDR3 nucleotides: TGCGCCAGCAGTAGCGGGGTCTCCTACGAGCAGTACTTC. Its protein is CASSSGVSYEQYF.